These 28 T cell receptor beta chains were all obtained from the same sample, sequenced in a study of graft-versus-host responses after intestinal transplantation. No antigen is known for these receptors. The table came from immunoSEQ multiplex PCR; TCRdb's copy has only in-frame clones and leaves some out. This sample has about 100,000 clones; about 90% occur once, and the top ten carry over 0.75%. The material was unstimulated CD4+ T cells sorted from spleen or lymph node cells, obtained before transplant. The receptors were sampled from a human donor who was the organ donor for an intestinal transplant.

This CDR3 reads CASSLPFLQGINTEAFF. The CDR3 bases are TGTGCCAGCAGCTTGCCTTTCTTACAGGGGATAAACACTGAAGCTTTCTTT. The chain joins TRBV11-2 to TRBJ1-1, with 7 nucleotides matching TRBD1. The CDR3 has 17 amino acids. CDR1 and CDR2 (germline): SGHAT, FQNNGV. V gave up 3 bases and J gave up 2 bases; unmatched junction bases: 12.

V is TRBV30 and J is TRBJ2-7; 11 positions match TRBD1. With 1 base clipped from V and 7 bases from J, the junction kept 6 bases outside the gene matches. CDR1 and CDR2 (germline): GTSNPN, SVGIG (reference sequence). CDR3 length: 14 amino acids. The DNA for the CDR3 is TGTGCCTGGAGTGCGGACAGGGGGCCGTATGAGCAGTACTTC. Its translation is CAWSADRGPYEQYF.

The rearrangement uses TRBV5-1 and TRBJ1-2; 11 bases are shared with TRBD1. The CDR3 is 17 amino acids. Germline lookup yields CDR1 SGHRS and CDR2 YFSETQ. Trimming removed 3 bases from V and 0 bases from J; junction bases left unmatched: 7. The CDR3, as DNA: TGCGCCAGCAGCTCAGACGGGACAGGGGGTACTAACTATGGCTACACCTTC. Translation gives CASSSDGTGGTNYGYTF.

The chain links TRBV7-8 to TRBJ2-1; TRBD2 matches at 13 bases. The CDR3 runs to 20 residues. The germline gives CDR1 SGHVS, CDR2 FQNEAQ. Unmatched junction bases numbered 13, after V lost 5 bases and J lost 0 bases. The CDR3 DNA sequence: TGTGCCAGCAGCCCGGGACTAGCGGGGAGCGTGGTGGCCTCCTACAATGAGCAGTTCTTC. Its protein is CASSPGLAGSVVASYNEQFF.

This clone was detected a few times. The rearrangement uses TRBV28 and TRBJ2-1, with 8 bases identical to TRBD2. The CDR3 totals 16 residues. In germline, CDR1 is MDHEN, CDR2 SYDVKM. Unmatched junction bases numbered 12, after V lost 7 bases and J lost 4 bases. CDR3 bases: TGTGCCAGCACCCCACCGGGGGGCGGGGGGTACAATGAGCAGTTCTTC. It yields the protein CASTPPGGGGYNEQFF.

The V gene is TRBV19, the J gene TRBJ2-2, with TRBD1 matching 7 bases. Per germline, CDR1 LNHDA and CDR2 SQIVND (reference sequence). The CDR3 runs to 15 residues. V was pared by 7 bases and J by 0 bases, with 5 bases of the junction left unmatched. CDR3 residues: CASIGQVANTGELFF. DNA of the CDR3: TGTGCCAGTATCGGACAGGTCGCGAACACCGGGGAGCTGTTTTTT. Full variable domain (remainder filled in from reference TRBV19 and TRBJ2-2): DGGITQSPKYLFRKEGQNVTLSCEQNLNHDAMYWYRQDPGQGLRLIYYSQIVNDFQKGDIAEGYSVSREKKESFPLTVTSAQKNPTAFYLCASIGQVANTGELFFGEGSRLTVL.

CDR3 nucleotide sequence: TGTGCCAGCAGTTACTTCCAGGGTTACCCCTCTTATGGCTACACCTTC. Encoded protein: CASSYFQGYPSYGYTF. The chain carries TRBV6-5 and TRBJ1-2; possibly TRBD1 for D (5 bases). Trimming took off 1 base at V and 5 bases at J, with 17 bases between the two ends. The CDR3 is made up of 16 amino acids. In germline, CDR1 is MNHEY, CDR2 SVGAGI.

The rearrangement uses TRBV5-6 and TRBJ2-7; D is uncertain. This CDR3 has 14 residues. Germline CDR1 SGHDT, CDR2 YYEEEE. The V end lost 2 bases, the J end lost 0 bases, and 9 bases lay between the germline ends. The CDR3 loop is CASSLLRSSYEQYF. CDR3 nucleotides: TGTGCCAGCAGCTTATTGAGGAGCTCCTACGAGCAGTACTTC.

The chain employs TRBV6-1 and TRBJ1-1; D remains ambiguous. V was cut by 6 bases and J by 0 bases, with 14 bases left in between. CDR3 length: 15 amino acids. The germline V gene encodes CDR1 MNHNS and CDR2 SASEGT. The CDR3 sequence: CASSAKKGMNTEAFF. DNA of the CDR3: TGTGCCAGCAGCGCGAAAAAGGGCATGAACACTGAAGCTTTCTTT.

Comments on this clone: This CDR3 fails to terminate in the conserved phenylalanine or tryptophan, so it likely reflects a read error. The DNA is left out, because the CDR3 cannot be placed on it with certainty; the CDR3 is given as TCRdb lists it. CDR3 region: CASSVEERWG. The genes are TRBV9 and TRBJ2-7; TRBD2, the table's D call, lacks a check against the DNA. The CDR3 region is 10 residues in length, termini included. Germline lookup yields CDR1 SGDLS and CDR2 YYNGEE.

CDR3 nucleotide sequence: TGTGCCAGCAGCTTGACAGGGGGGAACACCGGGGAGCTGTTTTTT. The encoded protein is CASSLTGGNTGELFF. The V gene is TRBV5-5, the J gene TRBJ2-2, with TRBD1 matching over 8 bases. This CDR3 spans 15 amino acids. Germline-derived CDR1 and CDR2 are SGHKS and YYEKEE (reference sequence). Trimming removed 1 base from V and 1 base from J; junction bases left unmatched: 0.

This chain joins TRBV28 and TRBJ2-3, with 8 bases identical to TRBD2. The CDR3 has 20 residues. CDR1 is MDHEN and CDR2 is SYDVKM in the germline V gene. V shed 1 base, J shed 2 bases, and the junction held 17 bases outside the gene matches. The CDR3 nucleotides read TGTGCCAGCAGTTTATCTTGGGCCCCCAAGGAGCGGGGGCCCACAGATACGCAGTATTTT. Encoded protein: CASSLSWAPKERGPTDTQYF.

The CDR3 reads CASSPGVTPNQPQHF. Here the CDR3 DNA reads TGCGCCAGCAGCCCGGGGGTAACCCCCAATCAGCCCCAGCATTTT. This chain connects TRBV5-1 to TRBJ1-5; a possible D gene is TRBD1 (5 bases). This CDR3 has 15 residues. Germline V gene data show CDR1 as SGHRS and CDR2 as YFSETQ. V was shortened by 4 bases and J by 3 bases, with 14 bases between the two germline ends.

The rearrangement uses TRBV28 and TRBJ1-4; 10 positions match TRBD1. The CDR3 is made up of 15 amino acids. CDR1 is MDHEN and CDR2 is SYDVKM in the germline V gene. Trimming at V came to 4 bases and at J to 8 bases, leaving 7 bases not matched to a gene. The CDR3 DNA sequence: TGTGCCAGCAGTTCTCCCGGGACAGGGGTAGAAAAACTGTTTTTT. Its translation is CASSSPGTGVEKLFF.

The V call is TRBV10-2, the J call TRBJ1-3; D is unresolved. V shed 8 bases and J shed 0 bases, with 11 bases lying between them. The CDR3 has 14 amino acids. Germline CDR1 is WSHSY and CDR2 is SAAADI. The CDR3 loop is CASGKGISGNTIYF. In nucleotides, the CDR3 is TGCGCCAGCGGGAAGGGCATCTCTGGAAACACCATATATTTT.

The chain links TRBV5-6 to TRBJ2-2, with D hard to call. CDR1 SGHDT and CDR2 YYEEEE come from the germline V gene. There are 14 residues in the CDR3. Trimming stripped 0 bases from V and 1 base from J, with 4 bases between. The CDR3 sequence: CASSLELNTGELFF. CDR3 nucleotides: TGTGCCAGCAGCTTGGAACTGAACACCGGGGAGCTGTTTTTT. Based on the CDR3 plus reference TRBV5-6 and TRBJ2-2, the full variable domain is DAGVTQSPTHLIKTRGQQVTLRCSPKSGHDTVSWYQQALGQGPQFIFQYYEEEERQRGNFPDRFSGHQFPNYSSELNVNALLLGDSALYLCASSLELNTGELFFGEGSRLTVL.

The DNA of the CDR3 is TGTGCCAGCAGCAACCCCCGGACAGGGGGGTACACTCAGCCCCAGCATTTT. This codes for CASSNPRTGGYTQPQHF. The chain is built from TRBV28 and TRBJ1-5, with 10 bases aligning to TRBD1. The trim removed 6 bases at V and 6 bases at J, leaving 14 bases unmatched. The germline V gene encodes CDR1 MDHEN and CDR2 SYDVKM. The CDR3 sequence is 17 residues long.

V is TRBV18 and J is TRBJ1-5; 9 bases are shared with TRBD1. Germline V gene lookup returns CDR1 KGHSH and CDR2 LQKENI. V shed 1 base and J 4 bases; nucleotides not matched to a gene: 5. There are 16 residues in the CDR3. The CDR3 nucleotides read TGTGCCAGCTCACCACAGGGACAGGGCTGGAATCAGCCCCAGCATTTT. Amino acid sequence: CASSPQGQGWNQPQHF.

J is TRBJ1-1 and V is TRBV27; tentative D call: TRBD1 (5 bases). Deletions cut 6 bases from V and 4 bases from J, with 12 bases between. The CDR3 consists of 13 residues. Looked up from germline, CDR1 is MNHEY and CDR2 is SMNVEV (reference sequence). The CDR3, as DNA: TGTGCCAGCAGAGATGTGGGGGGCACTGAAGCTTTCTTT. This encodes CASRDVGGTEAFF.

J is TRBJ1-6 and V is TRBV5-6, with D perhaps TRBD1 (5 bases). Trimming shortened V by 0 bases and J by 9 bases, and 13 bases separated the two germline ends. This CDR3 contains 15 residues. Germline CDR1 SGHDT, CDR2 YYEEEE. The CDR3 nucleotides are TGTGCCAGCAGCTTGGTCGCGGGGGGGAGTTCACCCCTCCACTTT. It encodes CASSLVAGGSSPLHF. The full variable domain, in which reference TRBV5-6 and TRBJ1-6 provide the parts outside the CDR3, is DAGVTQSPTHLIKTRGQQVTLRCSPKSGHDTVSWYQQALGQGPQFIFQYYEEEERQRGNFPDRFSGHQFPNYSSELNVNALLLGDSALYLCASSLVAGGSSPLHFGNGTRLTVT.

The V call is TRBV18, the J call TRBJ2-7, with 10 bases aligning to TRBD1. V lost 4 bases to trimming and J lost 5 bases; unmatched junction nucleotides: 14. The CDR3 sequence is 17 residues long. The germline gives CDR1 KGHSH, CDR2 LQKENI. This chain's CDR3 is CASSRNRLGTGDDEQYF. CDR3 sequence (DNA): TGTGCCAGCTCACGTAATCGGTTGGGGACAGGGGACGACGAGCAGTACTTC.

The chain is built from TRBV5-1 and TRBJ1-1; TRBD1 is a possible D gene (5 bases). V was pared by 3 bases and J by 6 bases, with 12 bases between. Germline CDR1 and CDR2: SGHRS and YFSETQ. The CDR3 is made up of 13 amino acids. CDR3 sequence: CASSSQGSAEAFF. CDR3 DNA: TGCGCCAGCAGCTCTCAGGGTAGCGCTGAAGCTTTCTTT.

This clone turned up a few times. The rearrangement links TRBV25-1 to TRBJ1-1; maybe TRBD1 (5 bases). The V end lost 6 bases, the J end lost 4 bases, and 15 bases lay between the germline ends. The CDR3 length is 14 residues. CDR1 and CDR2 (germline): MGHDK, SYGVNS. The CDR3 region is CASSRDGRSTEAFF. The CDR3 bases are TGTGCCAGCAGCAGGGACGGACGCAGCACTGAAGCTTTCTTT.

In this sample, this clone turned up once. Written as DNA, the CDR3 is TGTGCCAGCAGCTTAGAATTCGGGGGGCCGGGTACGCAGTATTTT. Its translation: CASSLEFGGPGTQYF. The rearrangement uses TRBV13 and TRBJ2-3, with D perhaps matching TRBD2 (7 bases). The ends were cut back, 1 base at V and 8 bases at J, with 16 bases in the middle. In germline, CDR1 is PRHDT, CDR2 FYEKMQ (reference sequence). CDR3 length equals 15 residues. The full variable domain, its missing parts supplied by reference TRBV13 and TRBJ2-3, is AAGVIQSPRHLIKEKRETATLKCYPIPRHDTVYWYQQGPGQDPQFLISFYEKMQSDKGSIPDRFSAQQFSDYHSELNMSSLELGDSALYFCASSLEFGGPGTQYFGPGTRLTVL.

The V and J genes are TRBV10-3 and TRBJ2-7; the D is unclear. The CDR3 extends over 15 amino acids. V lost 3 bases and J lost 2, with 14 bases in between. Germline loops: CDR1 ENHRY, CDR2 SYGVKD. The CDR3 DNA sequence: TGTGCCATCAGTGATATTAGGGCAGGAGCCTACGAGCAGTACTTC. It specifies CAISDIRAGAYEQYF.

CDR3 sequence reads: CAITRGMGNQPQHF. DNA for the CDR3: TGTGCCATTACCAGGGGAATGGGCAATCAGCCCCAGCATTTT. V is TRBV28 and J is TRBJ1-5, with D possibly TRBD1 on 6 matching bases. Trimming took 10 bases from V and 2 from J, leaving 15 bases between them. From germline, CDR1 is MDHEN and CDR2 SYDVKM. CDR3 length: 14 amino acids.

This chain links TRBV28 with TRBJ1-6; 9 nucleotides line up with TRBD1. Germline V gene sequence: CDR1 MDHEN, CDR2 SYDVKM. V trimming: 7 bases; J trimming: 3 bases; junction bases outside the gene matches: 10. There are 17 residues in the CDR3. The CDR3 DNA reads TGTGCCAGCACCCTAATACAGGGGGCAAACTATAATTCACCCCTCCACTTT. Amino acid sequence: CASTLIQGANYNSPLHF.

This chain joins TRBV5-6 and TRBJ2-3, with unresolved D. This CDR3 has 14 residues. V shed 4 bases and J shed 5 bases, with 14 bases lying between them. Germline CDR1 SGHDT, CDR2 YYEEEE. The CDR3 coding sequence is TGTGCCAGCAGCAGACGCGAGTACGGAGATACGCAGTATTTT. As protein: CASSRREYGDTQYF.